This T cell receptor (beta chain) comes out of a study of PD-L1 blockade in urothelial cancer. Study in general: When blood samples were assessed, the median T cell count was about 140,000.

The templates were synthetic TCR analogs, and they were spiked into each PCR. Here immunoSEQ multiplex PCR was the method, and the copy in TCRdb shows in-frame clones only, minus some. The sample consists of some 50,000 clones, 87% of them appearing once. Trimming cost V 0 bases and J 3 bases, with 24 bases left between them. Germline V CDR1 and CDR2: SNHLY, FYNNEI. This CDR3 contains 19 residues. Time point noted: pretreatment peripheral blood. This TCR was recovered from a woman in her sixties with urothelial cancer. The rearrangement links TRBV2 to TRBJ2-7, with D possibly being TRBD2 (5 bases). The input for sequencing was PBMCs, taken around atezolizumab (anti-PD-L1) treatment. The CDR3 DNA follows: TGTGCCAGCAGTGAAGCGCTTCGGGGTTTTGTCGGTAGAAACTACGAGCAGTACTTC. Amino acids: CASSEALRGFVGRNYEQYF.